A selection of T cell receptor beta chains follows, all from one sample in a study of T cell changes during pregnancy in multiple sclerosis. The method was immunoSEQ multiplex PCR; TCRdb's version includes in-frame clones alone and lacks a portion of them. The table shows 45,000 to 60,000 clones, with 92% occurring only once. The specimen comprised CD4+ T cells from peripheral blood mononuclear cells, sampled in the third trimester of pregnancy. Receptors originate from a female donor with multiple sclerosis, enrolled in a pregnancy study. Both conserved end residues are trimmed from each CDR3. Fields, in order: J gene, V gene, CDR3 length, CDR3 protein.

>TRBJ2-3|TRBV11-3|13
ASSRRGLNTDTQY
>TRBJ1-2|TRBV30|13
ASNPGTGGNYGYT
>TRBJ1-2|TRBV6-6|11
ASSYVADYGYT
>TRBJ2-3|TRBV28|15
ASSLFGGSRNTDTQY
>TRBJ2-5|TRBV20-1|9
SVGGQETQY
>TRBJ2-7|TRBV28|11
ASSFGTAYEQY
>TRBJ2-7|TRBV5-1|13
ASSLATGLLGEQY
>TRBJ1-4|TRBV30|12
AWSVGASNEKLF
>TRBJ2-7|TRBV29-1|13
SVGSAGGQSGEQY
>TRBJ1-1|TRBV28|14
ASSLRYRGMNTEAF
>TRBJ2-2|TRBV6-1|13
ASSDHTLQAGELF
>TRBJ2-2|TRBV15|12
ATSRDLGSGELF
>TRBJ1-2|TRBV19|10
ASSPGLYGYT
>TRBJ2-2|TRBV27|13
ASSFENRVTGELF
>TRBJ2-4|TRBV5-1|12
ASSSQGGKNIQY
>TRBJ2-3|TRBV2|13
ASSEQRFGTDTQY
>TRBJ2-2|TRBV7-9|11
ASSPDRAGELF
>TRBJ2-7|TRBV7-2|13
ASSSLAGGPREQY
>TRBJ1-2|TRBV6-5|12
ASWGQRRRFGYT
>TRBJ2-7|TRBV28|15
ASSWHGSGASSYEQY
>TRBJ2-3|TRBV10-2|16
ASSAPGLAGGPSDTQY
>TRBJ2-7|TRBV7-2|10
ASSRQGTEQY
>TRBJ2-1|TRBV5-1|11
ASSGDSYNEQF